This entry lists 9 T cell receptor beta chains sequenced from one sample in a study of blood T cell repertoires in COVID-19. Sequencing was performed with immunoSEQ multiplex PCR; in TCRdb, only in-frame clones are kept and a portion is missing. The sample records approximately 45,000 clones, over 70% being singletons. The specimen sequenced was peripheral blood. These receptors all come from a human donor in a cohort sampled during active COVID-19.

The V and J genes are TRBV20-1 and TRBJ2-1, with 9 positions matching TRBD2. The V gene end was trimmed by 3 bases and the J gene end by 2 bases; junction bases not matched to a gene: 2. Per germline, CDR1 DFQATT and CDR2 SNEGSKA (reference sequence). There are 14 residues in the CDR3. For the CDR3, the DNA is TGCAGTGCTAGTCGCGGGAGGGCCTACAATGAGCAGTTCTTC. Protein sequence: CSASRGRAYNEQFF.

This chain links TRBV6-4 with TRBJ1-1, with D tentatively TRBD1 (5 bases). This CDR3 is 18 amino acids long. Germline lookup yields CDR1 MRHNA and CDR2 SNTAGT. Between the trimmed V and J ends, which lost 2 bases and 1 base, there was a span of 20 bases. The DNA of the CDR3 is TGTGCCAGCAGTGACCTACGACAGAGTCCCCAGCCGAACACTGAAGCTTTCTTT. This sequence encodes CASSDLRQSPQPNTEAFF.

The chain is built from TRBV9 and TRBJ1-5, with TRBD1 identical over 8 bases. Losses at the gene ends were 0 bases for V and 6 bases for J; bases not matched to a gene: 5. From germline, CDR1 is SGDLS and CDR2 YYNGEE. CDR3 size: 15 residues. CDR3 DNA sequence: TGTGCCAGCAGCGTAGGGGCAGGGGGCGGTCAGCCCCAGCATTTT. It codes for CASSVGAGGGQPQHF.

This chain uses TRBV20-1 with TRBJ2-3; maybe TRBD2 (5 bases). V lost 6 bases, J lost 5 bases, and 9 bases lay in between. CDR1 DFQATT and CDR2 SNEGSKA come from the germline V gene (reference sequence). CDR3 length: 11 amino acids. CDR3 amino acids: CSAPRGDTQYF. The CDR3 DNA sequence: TGCAGTGCGCCCCGGGGAGATACGCAGTATTTT.

The chain recombines TRBV10-2 with TRBJ2-2; TRBD2 agrees at 10 bases. V lost 5 bases, J lost 3 bases, and 6 bases stayed unmatched. The CDR3 runs to 16 residues. Germline V gene lookup returns CDR1 WSHSY and CDR2 SAAADI. CDR3 sequence: CASSHLAGEDTGELFF. CDR3 coding DNA: TGCGCCAGCAGTCACCTAGCGGGAGAGGACACCGGGGAGCTGTTTTTT.

The chain combines TRBV7-6 with TRBJ1-3; 7 nucleotides match TRBD1. The CDR3 contains 15 residues. Germline CDR1 SGHVS, CDR2 FNYEAQ. Trimming at V came to 4 bases and at J to 4 bases, leaving 7 bases not matched to a gene. As DNA, the CDR3 is TGTGCCAGCAGCTCAGGGGGGTCGCCAGGAAACACCATATATTTT. This translates into CASSSGGSPGNTIYF.

The rearrangement uses TRBV24-1 and TRBJ2-3; 9 nucleotides align to TRBD2. The length of the CDR3 is 16 residues. CDR1 is KGHDR, CDR2 SFDVKD, per germline. Germline trimming cut 1 base from V and 6 bases from J; bases unmatched to any gene: 7. The CDR3 nucleotides are TGTGCCACCAGTGATTTCGGTAGCGGGAGCGGCGATACGCAGTATTTT. It is translated as CATSDFGSGSGDTQYF.

In its sample, this clone was seen once. CDR3 sequence: CASSTRARGAQYF. The CDR3 bases are TGTGCCAGCAGTACCCGGGCCCGGGGGGCGCAGTATTTT. The V call is TRBV6-5, the J call TRBJ2-3, with TRBD2 identical over 7 bases. The CDR3 has 13 residues. V shed 5 bases and J 10 bases; nucleotides not matched to a gene: 9. Germline loops: CDR1 MNHEY, CDR2 SVGAGI.

The genes are TRBV15 and TRBJ2-7, with D maybe TRBD2 (6 bases). The germline V gene has CDR1 LNHNV and CDR2 YYDKDF (reference sequence). With 4 bases removed from V and 6 bases from J, the gap between germline ends came to 16 bases. The CDR3 sequence is 14 residues long. For the CDR3, the DNA is TGTGCCACCAGCATCGGTGCGGGGACTCTCGAGCAGTACTTC. Encoded protein: CATSIGAGTLEQYF.